One and the same sample provided the 24 T cell receptor beta chains below, sequenced in a study of T cells in Graves' hyperthyroidism and ophthalmopathy. Regions amplified from RNA transcripts were the TCR beta CDR3 regions. HTBI primers drove first-round RT-PCR of the TCR CDR3. TCRdb recomputed calls from the multiplex PCR reads with MiXCR, one row per CDR3 protein. The sample lists roughly 740,000 distinct CDR3 sequences, 16% occurring once. Sequencing was carried out using blood. The receptors were gathered from a young man with Graves' hyperthyroidism.

This clonotype was detected a few times. The rearrangement joins TRBV18 to TRBJ1-6, with a weak D call TRBD1 (5 bases). The CDR3 has 13 amino acids. V lost 5 bases and J lost 7, with 9 bases in between. Germline-derived CDR1 and CDR2 are KGHSH and LQKENI. CDR3 in amino acids: CASSGGRNSPLHF. As DNA, the CDR3 is TGTGCCAGCTCAGGGGGTAGGAATTCACCCCTCCACTTT.

This clonotype was detected ten times or more. This sequence joins TRBV12-3 or TRBV12-4 and TRBJ1-1; no definite D call. The CDR3 has 13 residues. Trimming pared 5 bases from V and 4 bases from J, leaving 11 bases between. CDR3 DNA sequence: TGTGCCAGCAGTCCGTCCGTAGGCACTGAAGCTTTCTTT. Translation gives CASSPSVGTEAFF.

In its sample, this clonotype was seen a few times. The rearrangement links TRBV29-1 to TRBJ1-1; D not resolved. The V gene lost 2 bases and the J gene lost 1 base, with 14 bases spanning the gap. Germline assignment: CDR1 SQVTM and CDR2 ANQGSEA. The CDR3 runs to 15 residues. The CDR3 region has the DNA TGCAGCGTTGAACGGGGAAGGGAGGGGAACACTGAAGCTTTCTTT. This codes for CSVERGREGNTEAFF.

The chain has TRBV5-1 and TRBJ2-5, with TRBD2 as a possible D gene (5 bases). Trimming shortened V by 1 base and J by 0 bases, and 16 bases separated the two germline ends. Germline V gene sequence: CDR1 SGHRS, CDR2 YFSETQ. This CDR3 has 17 residues. DNA of the CDR3: TGCGCCAGCAGCTTGTGGTCAAGCGGAAAATACCAAGAGACCCAGTACTTC. The encoded protein is CASSLWSSGKYQETQYF. Full variable domain (remainder filled in from reference TRBV5-1 and TRBJ2-5): KAGVTQTPRYLIKTRGQQVTLSCSPISGHRSVSWYQQTPGQGLQFLFEYFSETQRNKGNFPGRFSGRQFSNSRSEMNVSTLELGDSALYLCASSLWSSGKYQETQYFGPGTRLLVL.

This chain uses TRBV7-9 with TRBJ1-1; TRBD1 is a possible D gene (5 bases). With 4 bases removed from V and 7 bases from J, the gap between germline ends came to 10 bases. The CDR3 is 12 residues long. Looked up from germline, CDR1 is SEHNR and CDR2 is FQNEAQ (reference sequence). Written as DNA, the CDR3 is TGTGCCAGCAGCTATGGGACTCTTGAAGCTTTCTTT. Translation gives CASSYGTLEAFF.

This clonotype was counted ten times or more. The rearrangement joins TRBV28 to TRBJ1-1; TRBD1 might be the D (5 bases). Germline V CDR1 and CDR2: MDHEN, SYDVKM. V dropped 6 bases and J dropped 1 base, with 15 bases sitting between them. The CDR3 consists of 15 residues. CDR3 nucleotides: TGTGCCAGCAGAAACGCAGGGCTCTCGAACACTGAAGCTTTCTTT. Encoded protein: CASRNAGLSNTEAFF.

This clonotype has more than one count but fewer than ten. This sequence joins TRBV20-1 and TRBJ2-3, with 10 bases that match TRBD2. Germline CDR1 and CDR2: DFQATT and SNEGSKA (reference sequence). J lost 6 bases, V lost 5 bases, and 14 bases had no gene match. This CDR3 is 16 amino acids long. The CDR3 nucleotides are TGCAGTGCTCCCGCCCGGGGAGCGGGGGGGGTTGATACGCAGTATTTT. It translates to CSAPARGAGGVDTQYF.

The V and J genes are TRBV19 and TRBJ2-3, with D maybe TRBD2 (6 bases). This CDR3 has 16 amino acids. V lost 3 bases and J 2 bases, leaving 15 bases between the germline ends. CDR1 is LNHDA, CDR2 SQIVND, per germline (reference sequence). CDR3 nucleotide sequence: TGTGCCAGTAGTATGGGACTTTCCGATCTCACAGATACGCAGTATTTT. Translating it yields CASSMGLSDLTDTQYF.

This clonotype has ten or more counts. J is TRBJ1-5 and V is TRBV5-1; D unresolved. The CDR3 is 13 amino acids. The germline V gene encodes CDR1 SGHRS and CDR2 YFSETQ. V was cut by 1 base and J by 7 bases, with 9 bases left in between. The CDR3 DNA is TGCGCCAGCAGCTTGTTTGATGGGCAGCCCCAGCATTTT. This codes for CASSLFDGQPQHF. The full variable domain, with the rest looked up from reference TRBV5-1 and TRBJ1-5, is KAGVTQTPRYLIKTRGQQVTLSCSPISGHRSVSWYQQTPGQGLQFLFEYFSETQRNKGNFPGRFSGRQFSNSRSEMNVSTLELGDSALYLCASSLFDGQPQHFGDGTRLSIL.

This clonotype was seen a few times. This chain joins TRBV5-6 and TRBJ1-1; 9 positions match TRBD1. Germline-derived CDR1 and CDR2 are SGHDT and YYEEEE. The CDR3 is made up of 14 amino acids. V shed 4 bases, J shed 4 bases, and the junction held 5 bases outside the gene matches. The CDR3 sequence: CASSRTGVRTEAFF. CDR3 sequence (DNA): TGTGCCAGCAGCCGGACAGGGGTACGCACTGAAGCTTTCTTT. The full variable domain, with the rest looked up from reference TRBV5-6 and TRBJ1-1, is DAGVTQSPTHLIKTRGQQVTLRCSPKSGHDTVSWYQQALGQGPQFIFQYYEEEERQRGNFPDRFSGHQFPNYSSELNVNALLLGDSALYLCASSRTGVRTEAFFGQGTRLTVV.

This clonotype occurred a few times. This sequence joins TRBV12-3 or TRBV12-4 and TRBJ2-5; D might be TRBD2 (7 bases). The CDR3 extends over 13 amino acids. Trimming stripped 8 bases from V and 2 bases from J, with 12 bases between. CDR3 amino acids: CASLGGRQETQYF. The DNA of the CDR3 is TGTGCCAGCCTCGGGGGGCGGCAAGAGACCCAGTACTTC.

The chain is built from TRBV5-1 and TRBJ2-3; 7 nucleotides match TRBD1. Germline CDR1 and CDR2: SGHRS and YFSETQ. This CDR3 has 16 residues. V gave up 4 bases and J gave up 1 base; unmatched junction bases: 9. The CDR3 region has the DNA TGCGCCAGCAGCGTAGGACACAGGGGTGGCACAGATACGCAGTATTTT. It specifies CASSVGHRGGTDTQYF.

This clonotype was seen repeatedly, ten times or more. The CDR3 DNA is TGTGCCAGCAGCTTAACAGGGATGGCCGGGGAGCTGTTTTTT. Protein: CASSLTGMAGELFF. The rearrangement joins TRBV11-3 to TRBJ2-2, with D tentatively TRBD1 (6 bases). The ends were cut back, 2 bases at V and 6 bases at J, with 10 bases in the middle. This CDR3 is 14 amino acids long. CDR1 and CDR2 from the germline V gene are SGHNT and YENEEA.

This clonotype has a count of ten or more. V and J are TRBV20-1 and TRBJ2-7; D gene unclear. The CDR3 is 17 amino acids. V shed 0 bases and J shed 2 bases, with 20 bases lying between them. The germline CDR1 and CDR2 sequences are DFQATT and SNEGSKA (reference sequence). Here the CDR3 reads CSARDNFRTDRPYEQYF. DNA for the CDR3: TGCAGTGCTAGAGATAATTTTAGGACCGATAGACCCTACGAGCAGTACTTC.

This clonotype was counted many times. V is TRBV6-1 and J is TRBJ2-5; no reliable D call. Germline V gene lookup returns CDR1 MNHNS and CDR2 SASEGT. V was trimmed by 4 bases and J by 0 bases, leaving 12 bases between them. CDR3 length: 15 residues. The CDR3 DNA reads as TGTGCCAGCAGTGTGACCTCCGGAGACCAAGAGACCCAGTACTTC. It yields the protein CASSVTSGDQETQYF.

In its sample, this clonotype was seen many times. This chain uses TRBV9 with TRBJ2-1, with 7 bases matching TRBD2. CDR3 size: 18 residues. With 0 bases clipped from V and 7 bases from J, the junction kept 16 bases outside the gene matches. Per the germline V gene, CDR1 is SGDLS and CDR2 is YYNGEE. The CDR3: CASSVVLAKAGAGNEQFF. The DNA for the CDR3 is TGTGCCAGCAGCGTAGTGTTGGCGAAGGCGGGAGCGGGTAATGAGCAGTTCTTC.

The chain couples TRBV6-1 to TRBJ1-6, with TRBD1 as a possible D gene (6 bases). V was shortened by 5 bases and J by 6 bases, with 14 bases between the two germline ends. There are 15 residues in the CDR3. Germline V gene sequence: CDR1 MNHNS, CDR2 SASEGT. The CDR3 DNA follows: TGTGCCAGCAGTCCTTGGACAGATTTTAATTCACCCCTCCACTTT. This encodes CASSPWTDFNSPLHF.

CDR3 residues: CASRREGPDTQYF. The CDR3 region has the DNA TGTGCCAGTAGGCGGGAGGGACCAGATACGCAGTATTTT. The chain uses TRBV19 and TRBJ2-3, with 9 bases identical to TRBD2. Germline trimming cut 6 bases from V and 4 bases from J; bases unmatched to any gene: 2. The germline gives CDR1 LNHDA, CDR2 SQIVND (reference sequence). The CDR3 length is 13 residues.

V is TRBV28 and J is TRBJ2-3, with D uncertain. The CDR3 sequence is 15 residues long. CDR1 is MDHEN and CDR2 is SYDVKM in the germline V gene. Trimming pared 6 bases from V and 2 bases from J, leaving 15 bases between. The CDR3 region is CASRLAPFPTDTQYF. CDR3 DNA: TGTGCCAGCAGATTGGCCCCTTTCCCCACAGATACGCAGTATTTT.

This clonotype was picked up a small number of times. The chain has TRBV6-5 and TRBJ1-5; TRBD1 aligns across 7 bases. There are 17 residues in the CDR3. CDR1 MNHEY and CDR2 SVGAGI come from the germline V gene. J lost 5 bases, V lost 1 base, and 11 bases had no gene match. The CDR3 bases are TGTGCCAGCAGTTACTTCCGAGTTCCTAGGGGGCATCAGCCCCAGCATTTT. This sequence encodes CASSYFRVPRGHQPQHF.

This clonotype was found many times. V usage is TRBV27 and J usage is TRBJ2-2, with 12 bases that match TRBD2. From germline, CDR1 is MNHEY and CDR2 SMNVEV (reference sequence). The CDR3 spans 15 residues. V trimming: 6 bases; J trimming: 4 bases; junction bases outside the gene matches: 3. In DNA, the CDR3 is TGTGCCAGCAGCCTACTAGCGGGGGGCACCGGGGAGCTGTTTTTT. It is translated as CASSLLAGGTGELFF.

This sequence joins TRBV5-6 and TRBJ2-7; weak D call: TRBD2 (6 bases). CDR3 length: 14 amino acids. Trimming removed 3 bases at V and 1 base at J, with 11 bases between. CDR1 is SGHDT and CDR2 is YYEEEE in the germline V gene. The CDR3 nucleotides are TGTGCCAGCAGCTCGCCTAGCGTTTCCTACGAGCAGTACTTC. Translation gives CASSSPSVSYEQYF.

The sample holds a few counts of this clonotype. V and J are TRBV11-2 and TRBJ1-5; a weak D match, TRBD1 (5 bases). CDR1 and CDR2 (germline): SGHAT, FQNNGV. Trimming stripped 1 base from V and 1 base from J, with 8 bases between. The CDR3 is 15 amino acids. The CDR3 region has the DNA TGTGCCAGCAGCTTAGGCGGGGCGAGCAATCAGCCCCAGCATTTT. The encoded protein is CASSLGGASNQPQHF.

This clonotype was observed a few times. This sequence joins TRBV20-1 and TRBJ1-2; D is possibly TRBD1 (6 bases). Trimming cost V 3 bases and J 8 bases, with 16 bases left between them. The CDR3 consists of 13 residues. Germline CDR1 DFQATT, CDR2 SNEGSKA (reference sequence). The CDR3 sequence: CSARGGGLRGYTF. The CDR3 DNA follows: TGCAGTGCTAGGGGAGGGGGGCTAAGGGGCTACACCTTC.